Reported below is one T cell receptor beta chain. The data were taken from a study of cytotoxic CD8 clonotypes in ibrutinib-treated CLL. Study-level background: Across the patients, about a dozen were relapsed/refractory, roughly 14 treatment-naive and 17 to 18 IGHV unmutated.

V was clipped by 4 bases and J by 4 bases, with 12 bases between them. The germline V gene has CDR1 SGHRS and CDR2 YFSETQ. The CDR3 consists of 15 residues. Some clones are missing from TCRdb's copy, which holds only in-frame ones; the method was immunoSEQ multiplex PCR. Counted here are around 70,000 clones, over 75% occurring once; the ten biggest clones make up 7.7%. This clonotype was sampled from a human donor with chronic lymphocytic leukemia. The gene calls are TRBV5-1 and TRBJ2-6; D is unclear. The material was PBMCs, obtained at disease progression, from a patient treated with ibrutinib. The CDR3 loop reads CASSLRVSGANVLTF. In nucleotides, the CDR3 is TGCGCCAGCAGCCTTAGGGTTTCAGGGGCCAACGTCCTGACTTTC. Full variable domain (outside the CDR3, taken from reference TRBV5-1 and TRBJ2-6): KAGVTQTPRYLIKTRGQQVTLSCSPISGHRSVSWYQQTPGQGLQFLFEYFSETQRNKGNFPGRFSGRQFSNSRSEMNVSTLELGDSALYLCASSLRVSGANVLTFGAGSRLTVL.